Presented here are 18 T cell receptor beta chains from one specimen sequenced in a study of cytomegalovirus exposure and HLA in healthy donors. Amplification used 60 Vbeta primers and 13 Jbeta primers. The data were produced by immunoSEQ multiplex PCR, yet TCRdb's version contains in-frame clones alone and is incomplete. This sample carries some 160,000 clones, over 80% of them seen once, and the ten largest clones take over 1.5%. The sample consisted of PBMCs. The receptors come from a woman aged 18-29 years in good health and CMV-seronegative.

The chain couples TRBV21-1 to TRBJ1-2; the table calls TRBD1, which could not be checked here. TRBV21-1 is listed as a pseudogene. CDR3 size: 16 residues. The DNA for the CDR3 is TGTGCCAGCAGCAAGGCGGCGGCAGGGGATATCTATGGCTACACCTTC. It yields the protein CASSKAAAGDIYGYTF.

This chain uses TRBV27 with TRBJ1-1, with 9 bases matching TRBD1. Germline V gene sequence: CDR1 MNHEY, CDR2 SMNVEV (reference sequence). The junction had 3 bases not matched to a gene; V was cut back by 4 bases and J by 0 bases. This CDR3 is built from 15 residues. CDR3: CASSYRTGVNTEAFF. CDR3 coding DNA: TGTGCCAGCAGTTATAGGACAGGGGTGAACACTGAAGCTTTCTTT.

This clone was counted a few times. The V and J genes are TRBV18 and TRBJ1-6; 8 nucleotides line up with TRBD1. Germline loops: CDR1 KGHSH, CDR2 LQKENI. There are 16 residues in the CDR3. After removal of 1 base from V and 6 bases from J, the junction contained 5 bases not matched to a gene. CDR3 DNA sequence: TGTGCCAGCTCACCACTCGGACAGGGAGGTAATTCACCCCTCCACTTT. Protein: CASSPLGQGGNSPLHF.

The V and J genes are TRBV2 and TRBJ2-5; 11 bases line up with TRBD2. The V gene's germline CDR1 is SNHLY and CDR2 FYNNEI. Germline trimming cut 7 bases from V and 1 base from J; bases unmatched to any gene: 5. The CDR3 is made up of 15 amino acids. The CDR3 coding sequence is TGTGCCAGCAAACTAGCGGGGGCCCCCCAAGAGACCCAGTACTTC. Protein: CASKLAGAPQETQYF.

V is TRBV7-9 and J is TRBJ1-2; D unresolved. The CDR3 is 15 residues long. Trimming stripped 0 bases from V and 4 bases from J, with 12 bases between. CDR1 is SEHNR, CDR2 FQNEAQ, per germline (reference sequence). The CDR3, as DNA: TGTGCCAGCAGCTTAGCGGCAGGCCGGGGCTATGGCTACACCTTC. Amino acids: CASSLAAGRGYGYTF.

CDR3 sequence reads: CASSPGTSGVGLRETQYF. The CDR3 DNA sequence: TGCGCCAGCAGCCCCGGGACTAGCGGGGTTGGATTGAGGGAGACCCAGTACTTC. The V and J genes are TRBV5-1 and TRBJ2-5, with 13 positions matching TRBD2. Germline V gene sequence: CDR1 SGHRS, CDR2 YFSETQ. The trim removed 4 bases at V and 5 bases at J, leaving 14 bases unmatched. CDR3 length: 18 residues. The full variable domain, completed using reference TRBV5-1 and TRBJ2-5, is KAGVTQTPRYLIKTRGQQVTLSCSPISGHRSVSWYQQTPGQGLQFLFEYFSETQRNKGNFPGRFSGRQFSNSRSEMNVSTLELGDSALYLCASSPGTSGVGLRETQYFGPGTRLLVL.

This chain joins TRBV18 and TRBJ2-7, with D possibly matching TRBD1 (5 bases). There are 15 residues in the CDR3. Germline V CDR1 and CDR2: KGHSH, LQKENI. Trimming took off 3 bases at V and 2 bases at J, with 14 bases between the two ends. CDR3 nucleotides: TGTGCCAGCTCACCCCCAGAGACAGCACCCTACGAGCAGTACTTC. As protein: CASSPPETAPYEQYF. The full variable domain, in which reference TRBV18 and TRBJ2-7 provide the parts outside the CDR3, is NAGVMQNPRHLVRRRGQEARLRCSPMKGHSHVYWYRQLPEEGLKFMVYLQKENIIDESGMPKERFSAEFPKEGPSILRIQQVVRGDSAAYFCASSPPETAPYEQYFGPGTRLTVT.

The chain recombines TRBV9 with TRBJ1-6; 8 bases are shared with TRBD1. The V and J ends lost 0 bases and 9 bases, in that order; junction bases with no gene match: 5. The CDR3 runs to 15 residues. CDR1 is SGDLS, CDR2 YYNGEE, per germline. The CDR3 coding sequence is TGTGCCAGCAGCGTAGGGACAGGGCTGGGTTCACCCCTCCACTTT. Its protein product is CASSVGTGLGSPLHF.

The chain combines TRBV5-1 with TRBJ2-5; 10 nucleotides line up with TRBD1. The DNA end is a closer match to TRBJ2-7, so the J assignment may be wrong. CDR3 size: 14 residues. Germline CDR1 reads SGHRS; CDR2 reads YFSETQ. DNA of the CDR3: TGCGCCAGCAGCGCCTCGGGACAGGGGTACGAGCAGTACTTC. It translates to CASSASGQGYEQYF.

The chain uses TRBV21-1 and TRBJ1-1; the DNA was not compared with TRBD1, the D call given in the table. TRBV21-1 is reported as a pseudogene. The CDR3 covers 12 residues. The CDR3 is CASSQGTSEAFF. For the CDR3, the DNA is TGTGCCAGCAGCCAGGGGACAAGTGAAGCTTTCTTT.

The gene calls are TRBV28 and TRBJ1-2, with 10 nucleotides matching TRBD1. CDR3 length: 13 amino acids. V lost 6 bases to trimming and J lost 6 bases; unmatched junction nucleotides: 4. Germline CDR1 MDHEN, CDR2 SYDVKM. This CDR3 is CASRTGGRDGYTF. For the CDR3, the DNA is TGTGCCAGCAGGACAGGGGGCAGAGATGGCTACACCTTC.

CDR3 protein: CASSPPLTGYEQFF. The CDR3 nucleotides are TGTGCCAGCAGTCCGCCTCTTACAGGGTATGAGCAGTTCTTC. The chain couples TRBV9 to TRBJ2-1, with a weak D call TRBD1 (6 bases). Germline-derived CDR1 and CDR2 are SGDLS and YYNGEE. V was cut by 5 bases and J by 8 bases, with 17 bases left in between. CDR3 length equals 14 residues.

The V gene is TRBV6-1, the J gene TRBJ2-3; D possibly corresponds to TRBD1 (5 bases). With 4 bases removed from V and 9 bases from J, the gap between germline ends came to 14 bases. Germline V gene sequence: CDR1 MNHNS, CDR2 SASEGT. This CDR3 has 13 residues. The DNA of the CDR3 is TGTGCCAGCAGTGGGGTGACAGTTACAACGCAGTATTTT. This gives the protein CASSGVTVTTQYF.

The gene calls are TRBV27 and TRBJ2-1; possibly TRBD2 for D (6 bases). With 4 bases removed from V and 4 bases from J, the gap between germline ends came to 11 bases. The CDR3 sequence is 14 residues long. Per the germline V gene, CDR1 is MNHEY and CDR2 is SMNVEV (reference sequence). In DNA, the CDR3 is TGTGCCAGCAGTTCCTTGGCGGGGTACAATGAGCAGTTCTTC. It specifies CASSSLAGYNEQFF.

This clone was detected only a few times. CDR3 nucleotide sequence: TGCAGCGTTGGTGGGGGGACCTCCTACGAGCAGTACTTC. Its protein product is CSVGGGTSYEQYF. V is TRBV29-1 and J is TRBJ2-7; TRBD2 might be the D (6 bases). CDR3 length: 13 residues. Germline V gene lookup returns CDR1 SQVTM and CDR2 ANQGSEA. Between the trimmed V and J ends, which lost 4 bases and 0 bases, there was a span of 10 bases.

This chain uses TRBV6-5 with TRBJ1-2; D might be TRBD1 (5 bases). V was trimmed by 4 bases and J by 4 bases, leaving 16 bases between them. The germline CDR1 and CDR2 sequences are MNHEY and SVGAGI. The CDR3 covers 15 residues. The CDR3 nucleotides are TGTGCCAGCAGTTTCCTTGGGGGAGGGTCCTATGGCTACACCTTC. Its translation is CASSFLGGGSYGYTF.

This clone was observed a handful of times. The rearrangement links TRBV10-1 to TRBJ2-3; D is undetermined. Trimming removed 3 bases at V and 5 bases at J, with 6 bases between. Germline CDR1 and CDR2: WNHNN and SYGVQD (reference sequence). The CDR3 has 12 residues. CDR3 nucleotide sequence: TGCGCCAGCAGTGATGGCCGAGATACGCAGTATTTT. This gives the protein CASSDGRDTQYF.

The chain combines TRBV5-4 with TRBJ2-2; D is uncertain. This CDR3 is built from 14 residues. CDR1 is SGHNT, CDR2 YYREEE, per germline (reference sequence). The ends were cut back, 1 base at V and 5 bases at J, with 9 bases in the middle. For the CDR3, the DNA is TGTGCCAGCAGCTTGAACAGAGATACCGGGGAGCTGTTTTTT. It codes for CASSLNRDTGELFF.